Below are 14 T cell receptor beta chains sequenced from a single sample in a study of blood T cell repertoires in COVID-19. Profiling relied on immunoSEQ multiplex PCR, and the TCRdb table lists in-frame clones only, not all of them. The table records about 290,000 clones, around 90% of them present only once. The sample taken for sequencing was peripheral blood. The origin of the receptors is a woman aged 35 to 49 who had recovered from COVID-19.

CDR3 in amino acids: CASSAQGPDTQYF. In DNA form, the CDR3 reads TGTGCCAGCAGCGCACAGGGGCCAGATACGCAGTATTTT. The V gene is TRBV2, the J gene TRBJ2-3; 7 nucleotides line up with TRBD1. V lost 6 bases and J lost 4; bases outside the gene matches: 4. The CDR3 covers 13 residues. CDR1 and CDR2 from the germline V gene are SNHLY and FYNNEI.

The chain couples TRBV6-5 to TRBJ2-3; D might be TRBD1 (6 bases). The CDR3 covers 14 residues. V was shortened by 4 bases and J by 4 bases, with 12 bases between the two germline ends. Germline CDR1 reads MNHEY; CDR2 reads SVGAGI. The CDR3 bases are TGTGCCAGCAGTTCGCCAGGGGTGGCAGATACGCAGTATTTT. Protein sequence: CASSSPGVADTQYF.

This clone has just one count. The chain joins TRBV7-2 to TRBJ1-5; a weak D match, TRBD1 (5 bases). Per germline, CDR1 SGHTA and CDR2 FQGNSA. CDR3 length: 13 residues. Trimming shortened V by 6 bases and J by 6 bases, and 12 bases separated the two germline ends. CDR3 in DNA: TGTGCCAGCAGTCGACAGTCCTCTCAGCCCCAGCATTTT. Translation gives CASSRQSSQPQHF. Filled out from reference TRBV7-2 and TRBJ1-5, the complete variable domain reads GAGVSQSPSNKVTEKGKDVELRCDPISGHTALYWYRQSLGQGLEFLIYFQGNSAPDKSGLPSDRFSAERTGGSVSTLTIQRTQQEDSAVYLCASSRQSSQPQHFGDGTRLSIL.

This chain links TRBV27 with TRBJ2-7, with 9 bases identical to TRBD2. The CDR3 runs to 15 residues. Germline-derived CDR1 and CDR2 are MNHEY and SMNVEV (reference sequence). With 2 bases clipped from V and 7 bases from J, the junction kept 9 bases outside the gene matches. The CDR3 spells CASSLRAGGAEEQYF. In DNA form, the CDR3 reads TGTGCCAGCAGTTTAAGGGCGGGAGGGGCGGAAGAGCAGTACTTC.

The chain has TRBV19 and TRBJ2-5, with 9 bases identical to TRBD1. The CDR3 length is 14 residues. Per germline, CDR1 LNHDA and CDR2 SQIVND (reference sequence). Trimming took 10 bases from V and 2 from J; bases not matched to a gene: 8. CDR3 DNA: TGTGCCACCCGGGGACAGGGAATTCAAGAGACCCAGTACTTC. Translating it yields CATRGQGIQETQYF.

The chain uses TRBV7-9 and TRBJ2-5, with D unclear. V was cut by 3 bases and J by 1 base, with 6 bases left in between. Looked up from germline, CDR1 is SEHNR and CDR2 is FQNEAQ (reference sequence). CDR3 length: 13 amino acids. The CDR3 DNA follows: TGTGCCAGCAGCTTTGCGGCCCAAGAGACCCAGTACTTC. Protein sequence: CASSFAAQETQYF.

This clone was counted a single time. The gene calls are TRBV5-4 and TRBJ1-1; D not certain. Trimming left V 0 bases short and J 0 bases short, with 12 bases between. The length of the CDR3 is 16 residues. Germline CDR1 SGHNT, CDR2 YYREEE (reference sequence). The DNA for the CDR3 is TGTGCCAGCAGCTTGGACCCTGTGGACTTGAACACTGAAGCTTTCTTT. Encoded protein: CASSLDPVDLNTEAFF.

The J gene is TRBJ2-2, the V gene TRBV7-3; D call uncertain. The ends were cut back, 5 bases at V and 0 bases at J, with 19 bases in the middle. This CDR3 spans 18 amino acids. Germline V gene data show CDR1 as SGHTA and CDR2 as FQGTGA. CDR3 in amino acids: CASSATTESVANTGELFF. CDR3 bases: TGTGCCAGCAGCGCCACGACTGAATCCGTCGCGAACACCGGGGAGCTGTTTTTT.

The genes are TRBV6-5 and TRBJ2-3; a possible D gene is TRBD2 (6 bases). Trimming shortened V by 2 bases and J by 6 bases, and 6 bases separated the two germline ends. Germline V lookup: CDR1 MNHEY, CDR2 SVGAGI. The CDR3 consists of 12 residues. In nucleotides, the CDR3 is TGTGCCAGCAGTTACGCGGGGGATACGCAGTATTTT. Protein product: CASSYAGDTQYF.

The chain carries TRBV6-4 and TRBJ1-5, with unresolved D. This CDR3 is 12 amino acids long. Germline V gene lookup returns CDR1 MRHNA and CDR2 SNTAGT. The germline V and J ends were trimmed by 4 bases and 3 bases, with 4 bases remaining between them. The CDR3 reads CASSGDNQPQHF. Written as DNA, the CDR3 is TGTGCCAGCAGTGGAGACAATCAGCCCCAGCATTTT.

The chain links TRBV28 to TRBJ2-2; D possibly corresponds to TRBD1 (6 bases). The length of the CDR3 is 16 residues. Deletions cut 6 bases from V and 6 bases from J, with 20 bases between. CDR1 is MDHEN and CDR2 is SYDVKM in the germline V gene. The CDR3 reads CASSHFRRQVPGELFF. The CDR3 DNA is TGTGCCAGCAGCCATTTCCGACGACAGGTACCCGGGGAGCTGTTTTTT.

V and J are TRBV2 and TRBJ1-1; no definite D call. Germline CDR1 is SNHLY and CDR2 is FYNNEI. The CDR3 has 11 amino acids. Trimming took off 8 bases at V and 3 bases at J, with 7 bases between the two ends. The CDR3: CASGRDTEAFF. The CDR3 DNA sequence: TGTGCCAGCGGGAGGGACACTGAAGCTTTCTTT. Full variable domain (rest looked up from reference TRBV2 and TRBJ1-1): EPEVTQTPSHQVTQMGQEVILRCVPISNHLYFYWYRQILGQKVEFLVSFYNNEISEKSEIFDDQFSVERPDGSNFTLKIRSTKLEDSAMYFCASGRDTEAFFGQGTRLTVV.

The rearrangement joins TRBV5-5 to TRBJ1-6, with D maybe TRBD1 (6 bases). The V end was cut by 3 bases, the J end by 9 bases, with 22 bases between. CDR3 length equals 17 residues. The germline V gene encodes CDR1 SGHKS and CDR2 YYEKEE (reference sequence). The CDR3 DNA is TGTGCCAGCAGCTCGCCCCTCTCAGGGGTGTATCGTTCACCCCTCCACTTT. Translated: CASSSPLSGVYRSPLHF.

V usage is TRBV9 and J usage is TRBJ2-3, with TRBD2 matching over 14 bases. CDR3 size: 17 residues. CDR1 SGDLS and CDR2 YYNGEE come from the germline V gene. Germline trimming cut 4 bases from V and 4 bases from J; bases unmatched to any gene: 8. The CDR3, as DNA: TGTGCCAGCAGCTATGGGACTAGCGGGAGTCTCTCAGATACGCAGTATTTT. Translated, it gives CASSYGTSGSLSDTQYF.